Presented here are 13 T cell receptor beta chains from one specimen sequenced in a study of cytomegalovirus exposure and HLA in healthy donors. The PCR contained 60 Vbeta and 13 Jbeta primers. Here immunoSEQ multiplex PCR was the method, and the copy in TCRdb shows in-frame clones only, minus some. The sample has about 190,000 clones, roughly 77% seen once. Sequencing used PBMCs. Receptor source: a woman aged 25 to 39 in good health and CMV-seropositive.

The CDR3 DNA reads TGTGCCAGCAGCTCGGGACAGGGAGGCACCGGGGAGCTGTTTTTT. Amino acid sequence: CASSSGQGGTGELFF. The J gene is TRBJ2-2, the V gene TRBV7-9; 9 positions agree with TRBD1. The germline V gene has CDR1 SEHNR and CDR2 FQNEAQ (reference sequence). The CDR3 is 15 residues long. Trimming cost V 4 bases and J 4 bases; bases outside gene matches: 4.

CDR3 nucleotides: TGTGCCAGCAGTTTATCGGGGGGGGGTACCCTTGAAGCTTTCTTT. Protein product: CASSLSGGGTLEAFF. The chain combines TRBV27 with TRBJ1-1, with a tentative D call TRBD1 (5 bases). The V gene's germline CDR1 is MNHEY and CDR2 SMNVEV (reference sequence). V was pared by 0 bases and J by 7 bases, with 15 bases between. This CDR3 has 15 amino acids.

On this clone: At one end the junction does not follow the germline gene, possibly because of a read error. The chain employs TRBV7-9 and TRBJ2-7; 11 bases map to TRBD2. The CDR3 sequence is 16 residues long. Looked up from germline, CDR1 is SEHNR and CDR2 is FQNEAQ (reference sequence). The CDR3 loop is CSSSPIRTSGPYEQYF. CDR3 nucleotide sequence: TGTTCCAGCAGCCCTATAAGGACTAGCGGGCCCTACGAGCAGTACTTC.

DNA for the CDR3: TGTGCCAGCCGCTTGGGCGTGACGCAGTATTTT. This sequence encodes CASRLGVTQYF. This sequence joins TRBV27 and TRBJ2-3; D unclear. The CDR3 has 11 amino acids. The ends were cut back, 8 bases at V and 9 bases at J, with 12 bases in the middle. Germline CDR1 is MNHEY and CDR2 is SMNVEV (reference sequence).

This clone was found once. The chain joins TRBV1 to TRBJ2-3; the DNA was not compared with TRBD2, the D call given in the table. TRBV1 counts as a pseudogene. This CDR3 is built from 14 residues. The CDR3 DNA is TGCACCCCAGCAGGAGGAAGAGGGAAAGATACGCAGTATTTT. This gives the protein CTPAGGRGKDTQYF.

This chain links TRBV7-2 with TRBJ2-7; a weak D match, TRBD1 (5 bases). The ends were cut back, 7 bases at V and 7 bases at J, with 23 bases in the middle. The CDR3 spans 15 residues. Germline V gene sequence: CDR1 SGHTA, CDR2 FQGNSA. The CDR3 DNA sequence: TGTGCCAGCAACCTAGATGGGCGGCCCAAGGGGGAGCAGTACTTC. It yields the protein CASNLDGRPKGEQYF.

This clone was seen once. The genes are TRBV19 and TRBJ1-2; a weak D match, TRBD1 (5 bases). Trimming cost V 10 bases and J 0 bases, with 12 bases left between them. The CDR3 length is 13 residues. In germline, CDR1 is LNHDA, CDR2 SQIVND (reference sequence). CDR3 DNA: TGTGCCAACCCCGCGGGACCTAACTATGGCTACACCTTC. It is translated as CANPAGPNYGYTF.

V gene TRBV6-4 combines with J gene TRBJ2-3; D gene ambiguous. Trimming stripped 6 bases from V and 2 bases from J, with 9 bases between. The CDR3 covers 13 residues. Per the germline V gene, CDR1 is MRHNA and CDR2 is SNTAGT. The CDR3 DNA reads as TGTGCCAGCAGCCCAGCGTCCACAGATACGCAGTATTTT. Its translation: CASSPASTDTQYF.

This clone was picked up a small number of times. The chain links TRBV7-9 to TRBJ1-5, with 7 bases that match TRBD1. CDR3 length: 13 residues. Germline loops: CDR1 SEHNR, CDR2 FQNEAQ (reference sequence). After removal of 5 bases from V and 7 bases from J, the junction contained 5 bases not matched to a gene. In DNA form, the CDR3 reads TGTGCCAGCAGCCGGGACAGCGGGCAGCCCCAGCATTTT. It yields the protein CASSRDSGQPQHF.

The CDR3 DNA follows: TGTGCCAGCAGTTCTAGCGGATTCCTCACAGATACGCAGTATTTT. Its protein is CASSSSGFLTDTQYF. The chain carries TRBV6-6 and TRBJ2-3; 7 positions match TRBD2. V trimming: 4 bases; J trimming: 2 bases; junction bases outside the gene matches: 6. From germline, CDR1 is MNHNY and CDR2 SVGAGI (reference sequence). CDR3 length: 15 residues.

The rearrangement uses TRBV2 and TRBJ2-3; no clear D gene. In germline, CDR1 is SNHLY, CDR2 FYNNEI. The CDR3 covers 12 residues. V was trimmed by 10 bases and J by 6 bases, leaving 14 bases between them. The chain's CDR3 is CAISQWPDTQYF. CDR3 DNA: TGTGCCATTTCCCAGTGGCCGGATACGCAGTATTTT.

The chain recombines TRBV6-1 with TRBJ1-1; D call uncertain. The ends were cut back, 8 bases at V and 1 base at J, with 11 bases in the middle. The CDR3 runs 13 residues. The germline gives CDR1 MNHNS, CDR2 SASEGT. This CDR3 reads CASGATRNTEAFF. CDR3 sequence (DNA): TGTGCCAGCGGAGCGACGAGGAACACTGAAGCTTTCTTT.

This sequence joins TRBV19 and TRBJ2-1; 10 bases align to TRBD1. Trimming at V came to 3 bases and at J to 8 bases, leaving 10 bases not matched to a gene. Germline V CDR1 and CDR2: LNHDA, SQIVND (reference sequence). There are 16 residues in the CDR3. The CDR3, as DNA: TGTGCCAGTAGTATGTCCGGGGTCGGACAGGGGGATGAGCAGTTCTTC. Encoded protein: CASSMSGVGQGDEQFF. Drawing the rest from reference TRBV19 and TRBJ2-1, the complete variable domain is DGGITQSPKYLFRKEGQNVTLSCEQNLNHDAMYWYRQDPGQGLRLIYYSQIVNDFQKGDIAEGYSVSREKKESFPLTVTSAQKNPTAFYLCASSMSGVGQGDEQFFGPGTRLTVL.